Below, 28 T cell receptor beta chains from the same sample are listed, as sequenced in a study of blood T cell repertoires in COVID-19. The method was immunoSEQ multiplex PCR; TCRdb's version includes in-frame clones alone and lacks a portion of them. The table includes 400,000 to 500,000 clones, around nine tenths detected once. Sample: PBMCs or T cells enriched from blood (not recorded which). These receptors were obtained from a woman in her late teens or twenties who had been exposed to COVID-19.

The chain uses TRBV5-6 and TRBJ1-2, with TRBD1 identical over 10 bases. This CDR3 comprises 15 residues. The germline V gene encodes CDR1 SGHDT and CDR2 YYEEEE. J gave up 4 bases and V 4 bases, and 7 bases lay outside the gene matches. CDR3 nucleotide sequence: TGTGCCAGCAGCGAGGGACAGGGGAGGAGCTATGGCTACACCTTC. It encodes CASSEGQGRSYGYTF.

V is TRBV7-9 and J is TRBJ1-5; D perhaps matches TRBD1 (6 bases). Per the germline V gene, CDR1 is SEHNR and CDR2 is FQNEAQ (reference sequence). Trimming removed 1 base at V and 6 bases at J, with 16 bases between. The CDR3 is 16 amino acids. The CDR3 loop reads CASSLDVRGIGQPQHF. CDR3 nucleotide sequence: TGTGCCAGCAGCTTAGATGTCAGGGGAATTGGTCAGCCCCAGCATTTT.

The chain links TRBV7-8 to TRBJ1-1; D is ambiguous. The CDR3 sequence is 15 residues long. CDR1 is SGHVS, CDR2 FQNEAQ, per germline. V lost 6 bases and J 6 bases, leaving 20 bases between the germline ends. DNA for the CDR3: TGTGCCAGCAGTAATAGTTGGCTTCGAGGTCCTGAAGCTTTCTTT. Translating it yields CASSNSWLRGPEAFF.

This sequence joins TRBV6-2 or TRBV6-3 and TRBJ1-5, with unresolved D. The CDR3 extends over 15 amino acids. Trimming removed 2 bases from V and 2 bases from J, with 10 bases in between. Germline V CDR1 and CDR2: MNHEY, SVGEGT. CDR3 DNA sequence: TGTGCCAGCAGTTACCTGACGGAGGGCAATCAGCCCCAGCATTTT. It is translated as CASSYLTEGNQPQHF.

This rearrangement joins TRBV15 to TRBJ1-4; TRBD1 aligns across 9 bases. Trimming cost V 0 bases and J 5 bases; bases outside gene matches: 1. CDR3 length: 15 amino acids. The germline CDR1 and CDR2 sequences are LNHNV and YYDKDF (reference sequence). The CDR3 here is CATSRDGTGNEKLFF. As DNA, the CDR3 is TGTGCCACCAGCAGAGATGGGACAGGGAATGAAAAACTGTTTTTT.

V gene TRBV19 combines with J gene TRBJ1-3, with D uncertain. V was clipped by 1 base and J by 2 bases, with 12 bases between them. CDR1 and CDR2 from the germline V gene are LNHDA and SQIVND (reference sequence). The CDR3 consists of 16 residues. CDR3 in amino acids: CASSIGEDPTGNTIYF. In nucleotides, the CDR3 is TGTGCCAGTAGTATAGGGGAGGACCCAACTGGAAACACCATATATTTT.

This sequence joins TRBV19 and TRBJ2-7; no reliable D call. Germline loops: CDR1 LNHDA, CDR2 SQIVND (reference sequence). Trimming removed 2 bases at V and 3 bases at J, with 8 bases between. CDR3 length equals 13 residues. CDR3 region: CASSIHSGYEQYF. The CDR3, as DNA: TGTGCCAGTAGTATACATTCGGGCTACGAGCAGTACTTC. The full variable domain, rest sourced from reference TRBV19 and TRBJ2-7, is DGGITQSPKYLFRKEGQNVTLSCEQNLNHDAMYWYRQDPGQGLRLIYYSQIVNDFQKGDIAEGYSVSREKKESFPLTVTSAQKNPTAFYLCASSIHSGYEQYFGPGTRLTVT.

The chain joins TRBV12-3 or TRBV12-4 to TRBJ1-1; 7 bases map to TRBD1. The V and J ends lost 10 bases and 4 bases, in that order; junction bases with no gene match: 6. The CDR3 spans 12 residues. Written as DNA, the CDR3 is TGTGCCATCAGACAGGGTGGCACTGAAGCTTTCTTT. Amino acids: CAIRQGGTEAFF.

The chain employs TRBV20-1 and TRBJ1-5; perhaps TRBD1 as D (5 bases). This CDR3 contains 14 residues. Germline V CDR1 and CDR2: DFQATT, SNEGSKA (reference sequence). V lost 3 bases, J lost 0 bases, and 9 bases lay in between. DNA of the CDR3: TGCAGTGCTAGTAGGGGCTATAGCAATCAGCCCCAGCATTTT. Translation: CSASRGYSNQPQHF.

This clone has a handful of counts. The chain joins TRBV29-1 to TRBJ2-1, with D possibly TRBD2 on 7 matching bases. Germline V gene data show CDR1 as SQVTM and CDR2 as ANQGSEA. The CDR3 spans 13 residues. V shed 5 bases and J shed 9 bases, with 17 bases lying between them. CDR3 coding DNA: TGCAGCGTTCTAGGTCGGGGGGCGGGTGAGCAGTTCTTC. Its translation: CSVLGRGAGEQFF.

This clone was seen just once. The rearrangement uses TRBV5-6 and TRBJ1-1; D uncertain. Germline lookup yields CDR1 SGHDT and CDR2 YYEEEE. The CDR3 sequence is 13 residues long. Trimming took off 4 bases at V and 5 bases at J, with 12 bases between the two ends. CDR3 in amino acids: CASSIWTLTEAFF. The CDR3 DNA is TGTGCCAGCAGCATCTGGACTCTAACTGAAGCTTTCTTT.

The chain has TRBV3-1 (or the pseudogene TRBV3-2) and TRBJ2-3; possible D gene TRBD2, 5 bases. The CDR3 consists of 15 residues. The germline CDR1 and CDR2 sequences are LGHDT and YNNKEL (reference sequence). Trimming shortened V by 1 base and J by 7 bases, and 15 bases separated the two germline ends. The CDR3 DNA is TGTGCCAGCAGCCAAGTGGACTCATCCGGCCATACGCAGTATTTT. Its protein product is CASSQVDSSGHTQYF.

Only a few counts were recorded for this clone. The V call is TRBV20-1, the J call TRBJ2-7; 7 bases align to TRBD2. Germline lookup yields CDR1 DFQATT and CDR2 SNEGSKA (reference sequence). The CDR3 is made up of 14 amino acids. Trimming cost V 3 bases and J 3 bases; bases outside gene matches: 8. The CDR3 region is CSASVPGRDYEQYF. CDR3 sequence (DNA): TGCAGTGCTAGTGTACCAGGGAGGGACTACGAGCAGTACTTC.

The rearrangement joins TRBV28 to TRBJ2-1; TRBD2 matches at 14 bases. CDR3 length: 15 residues. Germline CDR1 and CDR2: MDHEN and SYDVKM. J gave up 10 bases and V 5 bases, and 7 bases lay outside the gene matches. The CDR3 nucleotides read TGTGCCAGCAGTCGAGGGACTAGCGGGAGAAGGGAGCAGTTCTTC. This translates into CASSRGTSGRREQFF.

This chain joins TRBV3-1 (or the pseudogene TRBV3-2) and TRBJ2-1; the match to TRBD2 covers 9 bases. V lost 1 base, J lost 0 bases, and 4 bases stayed unmatched. The CDR3 has 17 residues. Germline loops: CDR1 LGHDT, CDR2 YNNKEL (reference sequence). CDR3 nucleotides: TGTGCCAGCAGCCAAGCGAGCGGGGGGACCTCCTACAATGAGCAGTTCTTC. It translates to CASSQASGGTSYNEQFF.

This sequence joins TRBV7-8 and TRBJ2-7; no clear D gene. CDR1 is SGHVS, CDR2 FQNEAQ, per germline. The CDR3 has 13 amino acids. The V and J ends lost 0 bases and 3 bases respectively, with 6 bases between them. Here the CDR3 reads CASSLAEDYEQYF. The CDR3 DNA follows: TGTGCCAGCAGCTTAGCAGAGGACTACGAGCAGTACTTC.

The rearrangement uses TRBV7-6 and TRBJ2-3, with 8 bases identical to TRBD1. The CDR3 consists of 14 residues. V lost 5 bases and J lost 6; bases outside the gene matches: 7. Germline V gives CDR1 SGHVS, CDR2 FNYEAQ. This chain's CDR3 is CASSPGQGWDTQYF. CDR3 in DNA: TGTGCCAGCAGCCCCGGACAGGGATGGGATACGCAGTATTTT.

This clone came up once. The V gene is TRBV29-1, the J gene TRBJ2-6; TRBD1 matches 8 bases. V was pared by 2 bases and J by 0 bases, with 15 bases of the junction left unmatched. CDR3 length: 20 residues. CDR1 SQVTM and CDR2 ANQGSEA come from the germline V gene. CDR3 DNA: TGCAGCGTTGAACGGTGGGAAGGGCAGGGGGCCCTCTCTGGGGCCAACGTCCTGACTTTC. Its protein is CSVERWEGQGALSGANVLTF.

This rearrangement joins TRBV6-5 to TRBJ2-7, with 11 bases identical to TRBD2. The CDR3 totals 15 residues. The J segment lost 4 bases and the V segment lost 6 bases, leaving 8 bases of the junction unmatched. CDR1 is MNHEY, CDR2 SVGAGI, per germline. CDR3 nucleotide sequence: TGTGCCAGCAGAAAGATAGCGGGAGGGGTTTACGAGCAGTACTTC. It specifies CASRKIAGGVYEQYF.

The rearrangement joins TRBV5-6 to TRBJ2-3, with D possibly matching TRBD1 (5 bases). The V end was cut by 2 bases, the J end by 3 bases, with 7 bases between. Germline CDR1 reads SGHDT; CDR2 reads YYEEEE. This CDR3 is 13 amino acids long. CDR3 sequence reads: CASSFRDTDTQYF. The CDR3 DNA is TGTGCCAGCAGCTTCAGGGATACAGATACGCAGTATTTT.

The V gene is TRBV6-6, the J gene TRBJ2-2; the D gene is possibly TRBD1 (6 bases). Trimming left V 7 bases short and J 3 bases short, with 12 bases between. Germline loops: CDR1 MNHNY, CDR2 SVGAGI (reference sequence). CDR3 length: 14 amino acids. CDR3 region: CASITGQYTGELFF. In nucleotides, the CDR3 is TGTGCCAGCATCACAGGGCAGTACACCGGGGAGCTGTTTTTT.

The chain links TRBV6-5 to TRBJ1-5, with a tentative D call TRBD1 (6 bases). V dropped 6 bases and J dropped 3 bases, with 15 bases sitting between them. CDR3 length: 15 residues. Per germline, CDR1 MNHEY and CDR2 SVGAGI. CDR3 region: CASRAQGGNNQPQHF. In DNA, the CDR3 is TGTGCCAGCAGAGCACAGGGTGGCAACAATCAGCCCCAGCATTTT.

CDR3 nucleotide sequence: TGCGCCAGCAGCCAAGATGGAACATCGCCGGGCACTGAAGCTTTCTTT. Its translation: CASSQDGTSPGTEAFF. The V call is TRBV4-1, the J call TRBJ1-1; the D is unclear. The CDR3 contains 16 residues. V was clipped by 0 bases and J by 4 bases, with 15 bases between them. Per the germline V gene, CDR1 is MGHRA and CDR2 is YSYEKL.

V usage is TRBV27 and J usage is TRBJ2-1; 9 bases line up with TRBD2. The CDR3 runs 17 residues. V lost 7 bases and J lost 0; bases outside the gene matches: 10. Germline loops: CDR1 MNHEY, CDR2 SMNVEV (reference sequence). In DNA form, the CDR3 reads TGTGCCAGCACTGTTAGCGGGGGCTTGAGCTCCTACAATGAGCAGTTCTTC. This gives the protein CASTVSGGLSSYNEQFF.

V is TRBV10-2 and J is TRBJ1-2, with D unclear. The CDR3 is 13 residues long. Trimming took 0 bases from V and 8 from J, leaving 10 bases between them. Germline values: CDR1 WSHSY, CDR2 SAAADI. CDR3 protein: CASSESSGNGYTF. The CDR3 DNA is TGCGCCAGCAGTGAGTCAAGCGGGAACGGCTACACCTTC.

This chain joins TRBV5-1 and TRBJ1-6, with D perhaps matching TRBD1 (6 bases). V was cut by 4 bases and J by 8 bases, with 16 bases left in between. The CDR3 length is 15 residues. Germline V lookup: CDR1 SGHRS, CDR2 YFSETQ. CDR3 amino acids: CASSETGSEYSPLHF. CDR3 in DNA: TGCGCCAGCAGCGAAACAGGGAGCGAATATTCACCCCTCCACTTT.

V and J are TRBV7-6 and TRBJ2-3, with 10 bases that match TRBD2. Germline CDR1 is SGHVS and CDR2 is FNYEAQ. CDR3 length: 15 residues. V was pared by 4 bases and J by 1 base, with 2 bases of the junction left unmatched. CDR3 in amino acids: CASSSSGSGTDTQYF. The CDR3 DNA follows: TGTGCCAGCAGCTCTAGCGGGAGCGGCACAGATACGCAGTATTTT. The full variable domain, completed using reference TRBV7-6 and TRBJ2-3, is GAGVSQSPRYKVTKRGQDVALRCDPISGHVSLYWYRQALGQGPEFLTYFNYEAQQDKSGLPNDRFSAERPEGSISTLTIQRTEQRDSAMYRCASSSSGSGTDTQYFGPGTRLTVL.

This clone occurred once. This chain connects TRBV4-2 to TRBJ1-1; possible D gene TRBD1, 5 bases. V was shortened by 4 bases and J by 1 base, with 13 bases between the two germline ends. CDR1 LGHNA and CDR2 YNFKEQ come from the germline V gene. The CDR3 contains 15 residues. CDR3 amino acids: CASSPHMGGNTEAFF. CDR3 DNA: TGTGCCAGCAGCCCTCATATGGGGGGGAACACTGAAGCTTTCTTT.